Following are 27 T cell receptor beta chains from one sample sequenced in a study of T cell responses to AZD1222 COVID-19 vaccine. Clones were sequenced by immunoSEQ multiplex PCR, and TCRdb holds only the in-frame ones, with some missing. The table shows more than 100,000 clones, with 65% to 90% occurring only once. The sequences come from peripheral blood, collected 28 days after the second dose of the MenACWY control vaccine. These TCRs come from an adult who received the MenACWY meningococcal vaccine as a control.

This clone was observed a handful of times. The chain joins TRBV25-1 to TRBJ2-1, with 11 bases fitting TRBD2. Germline V gene lookup returns CDR1 MGHDK and CDR2 SYGVNS. Trimming at V came to 3 bases and at J to 4 bases, leaving 5 bases not matched to a gene. CDR3 length: 16 amino acids. The CDR3 region is CASSDQTSGGYNEQFF. The CDR3 region has the DNA TGTGCCAGCAGTGATCAAACTAGCGGGGGATACAATGAGCAGTTCTTC.

DNA for the CDR3: TGCGCCAGCAGCTTTGTCGGGGCAGGCTCGGGTCAAGAGACCCAGTACTTC. Its protein is CASSFVGAGSGQETQYF. The rearrangement links TRBV5-1 to TRBJ2-5; perhaps D is TRBD1 or TRBD2 (5 bases each). Trimming shortened V by 2 bases and J by 2 bases, and 19 bases separated the two germline ends. In germline, CDR1 is SGHRS, CDR2 YFSETQ. The CDR3 contains 17 residues.

This sequence joins TRBV2 and TRBJ2-3; D unclear. CDR1 and CDR2 (germline): SNHLY, FYNNEI. The CDR3 covers 11 residues. The V gene lost 6 bases and the J gene lost 6 bases, with 7 bases spanning the gap. CDR3 in DNA: TGTGCCAGCAGGATTTCCGATACGCAGTATTTT. Protein product: CASRISDTQYF.

The J gene is TRBJ2-7, the V gene TRBV6-2 or TRBV6-3, with D uncertain. Trimming took off 4 bases at V and 0 bases at J, with 4 bases between the two ends. CDR3 length equals 12 residues. CDR1 is MNHEY and CDR2 is SVGEGT in the germline V gene. In nucleotides, the CDR3 is TGTGCCAGCAGTTCCTCCTCCTACGAGCAGTACGTC. This encodes CASSSSSYEQYV.

The CDR3 protein is CASSPPAGGAGLDTQYF. The CDR3 DNA reads TGTGCCAGCTCACCACCGGCAGGGGGCGCAGGGTTGGATACGCAGTATTTT. The chain has TRBV18 and TRBJ2-3; 8 bases are a match to TRBD1. CDR1 KGHSH and CDR2 LQKENI come from the germline V gene. This CDR3 comprises 17 residues. The ends lost 0 bases at V and 6 bases at J; junction bases unmatched: 11. Filled out from reference TRBV18 and TRBJ2-3, the complete variable domain reads NAGVMQNPRHLVRRRGQEARLRCSPMKGHSHVYWYRQLPEEGLKFMVYLQKENIIDESGMPKERFSAEFPKEGPSILRIQQVVRGDSAAYFCASSPPAGGAGLDTQYFGPGTRLTVL.

The chain recombines TRBV12-5 with TRBJ2-2; 8 bases map to TRBD1. Germline values: CDR1 LGHNT, CDR2 FRNRAP. There are 15 residues in the CDR3. The trim removed 7 bases at V and 5 bases at J, leaving 9 bases unmatched. CDR3 sequence reads: CASAPLRGRTGELFF. In nucleotides, the CDR3 is TGTGCTAGTGCCCCGCTCAGGGGGCGGACCGGGGAGCTGTTTTTT.

The V gene is TRBV6-5, the J gene TRBJ1-3; D not resolved. Germline V lookup: CDR1 MNHEY, CDR2 SVGAGI. This CDR3 has 14 residues. V lost 5 bases and J 0 bases, leaving 8 bases between the germline ends. The CDR3 nucleotides are TGTGCCAGCAGTAGAGGCGGCTCTGGAAACACCATATATTTT. It specifies CASSRGGSGNTIYF.

V gene TRBV4-2 combines with J gene TRBJ1-2, with TRBD1 as a possible D gene (6 bases). Germline CDR1 reads LGHNA; CDR2 reads YNFKEQ. V was pared by 0 bases and J by 4 bases, with 12 bases between. The CDR3 is made up of 15 amino acids. The CDR3 nucleotides are TGTGCCAGCAGCCAAGAGACTGGGGGCTTCTATGGCTACACCTTC. The encoded protein is CASSQETGGFYGYTF.

The rearrangement joins TRBV15 to TRBJ2-3; no definite D call. Trimming took off 8 bases at V and 3 bases at J, with 6 bases between the two ends. Germline V gene lookup returns CDR1 LNHNV and CDR2 YYDKDF (reference sequence). There are 11 residues in the CDR3. The CDR3 protein is CATGRTDTQYF. CDR3 nucleotide sequence: TGTGCCACCGGAAGGACAGATACGCAGTATTTT.

This sequence joins TRBV27 and TRBJ1-6; the D gene is possibly TRBD1 (5 bases). There are 16 residues in the CDR3. Per germline, CDR1 MNHEY and CDR2 SMNVEV (reference sequence). The V gene lost 6 bases and the J gene lost 6 bases, with 18 bases spanning the gap. The CDR3 sequence: CASRIQALQGNSPLHF. For the CDR3, the DNA is TGTGCCAGCAGAATACAAGCCCTGCAGGGTAATTCACCCCTCCACTTT.

The rearrangement links TRBV7-2 to TRBJ2-1; 7 nucleotides line up with TRBD1. The CDR3 covers 15 residues. The ends lost 3 bases at V and 9 bases at J; junction bases unmatched: 11. The V gene's germline CDR1 is SGHTA and CDR2 FQGNSA. The DNA of the CDR3 is TGTGCCAGCAGCTTCACAGGGGCTCGCGAGGGTGAGCAGTTCTTC. Amino acid sequence: CASSFTGAREGEQFF.

The genes are TRBV5-1 and TRBJ1-6; D may be TRBD1 (6 bases). V lost 0 bases to trimming and J lost 0 bases, with 13 bases between them. Germline CDR1 is SGHRS and CDR2 is YFSETQ. The CDR3 has 18 residues. This CDR3 reads CASSLDDRSVSYNSPLHF. CDR3 nucleotides: TGCGCCAGCAGCTTGGACGACAGGTCGGTCTCCTATAATTCACCCCTCCACTTT.

V usage is TRBV19 and J usage is TRBJ1-6; 7 nucleotides agree with TRBD1. Germline V gene lookup returns CDR1 LNHDA and CDR2 SQIVND (reference sequence). V was clipped by 5 bases and J by 9 bases; unmatched bases: 10. This CDR3 spans 15 amino acids. The CDR3, as DNA: TGTGCCAGTAGTGCACGGACAGGACTAGGTTCACCCCTCCACTTT. Translating it yields CASSARTGLGSPLHF.

The rearrangement joins TRBV6-2 or TRBV6-3 to TRBJ2-7; D might be TRBD2 (6 bases). V was shortened by 2 bases and J by 7 bases, with 9 bases between the two germline ends. CDR1 is MNHEY and CDR2 is SVGEGT in the germline V gene. The CDR3 totals 12 residues. The CDR3 region is CASSYGGNEQYV. The DNA of the CDR3 is TGTGCCAGCAGTTACGGGGGGAATGAGCAGTACGTC.

There are a few counts of this clone. This chain connects TRBV11-2 to TRBJ2-7; TRBD1 aligns across 11 bases. The germline gives CDR1 SGHAT, CDR2 FQNNGV. The CDR3 totals 14 residues. V was clipped by 1 base and J by 6 bases; unmatched bases: 2. The CDR3 DNA is TGTGCCAGCAGCTTAGGGACAGGGGGCTTCGAGCAGTACTTC. Its protein is CASSLGTGGFEQYF.

The V and J genes are TRBV2 and TRBJ1-1; TRBD1 agrees at 8 bases. The CDR3 has 20 amino acids. Germline values: CDR1 SNHLY, CDR2 FYNNEI. With 7 bases clipped from V and 6 bases from J, the junction kept 28 bases outside the gene matches. The CDR3 reads CASTRRRPRDRTSNGAEAFF. CDR3 DNA: TGTGCCAGCACTCGGAGGAGGCCCCGGGACAGGACCTCCAACGGGGCTGAAGCTTTCTTT.

J is TRBJ1-1 and V is TRBV2; weak D call: TRBD1 (6 bases). Trimming cost V 8 bases and J 1 base, with 8 bases left between them. This CDR3 comprises 12 residues. Germline CDR1 and CDR2: SNHLY and FYNNEI. CDR3 protein: CASGQSNTEAFF. CDR3 in DNA: TGTGCCAGCGGACAGTCGAACACTGAAGCTTTCTTT.

The chain employs TRBV2 and TRBJ2-3; 8 bases agree with TRBD1. CDR3 length: 17 residues. Germline CDR1 SNHLY, CDR2 FYNNEI. Germline trimming cut 1 base from V and 1 base from J; bases unmatched to any gene: 7. The CDR3 sequence is CASSEGQTDRGTDTQYF. The CDR3 DNA reads TGTGCCAGCAGTGAAGGGCAGACGGACAGGGGCACAGATACGCAGTATTTT.

The V call is TRBV21-1, the J call TRBJ2-1; the DNA was not compared with TRBD1, the D call given in the table. TRBV21-1 is described as a pseudogene. The length of the CDR3 is 18 residues. CDR3 region: CASSKSPWTDRKYNEQFF. CDR3 bases: TGTGCCAGCAGCAAATCCCCATGGACAGACAGGAAGTACAATGAGCAGTTCTTC.

This rearrangement joins TRBV7-9 to TRBJ1-2; 7 bases map to TRBD1. J gave up 1 base and V 5 bases, and 4 bases lay outside the gene matches. Looked up from germline, CDR1 is SEHNR and CDR2 is FQNEAQ (reference sequence). The CDR3 runs to 14 residues. CDR3 sequence (DNA): TGTGCCAGCAGCCCCTGGGACAGTAACTATGGCTACACCTTC. Translating gives CASSPWDSNYGYTF.

This rearrangement joins TRBV27 to TRBJ1-3; perhaps TRBD1 as D (6 bases). This CDR3 has 15 amino acids. V was clipped by 3 bases and J by 2 bases, with 11 bases between them. Per germline, CDR1 MNHEY and CDR2 SMNVEV (reference sequence). CDR3 sequence: CASSFRDTPGNTIYF. CDR3 sequence (DNA): TGTGCCAGCAGTTTCCGGGACACCCCTGGAAACACCATATATTTT.

V is TRBV6-2 or TRBV6-3 and J is TRBJ1-2, with TRBD1 identical over 10 bases. V dropped 4 bases and J dropped 5; count of bases not matched to a gene: 7. This CDR3 region has 15 residues. The germline V gene has CDR1 MNHEY and CDR2 SVGEGT. DNA of the CDR3: TGTGCCAGCAGTTCGATTGGACAGGGGGTTTATGGCTACACCTTC. Encoded protein: CASSSIGQGVYGYTF.

The chain links TRBV28 to TRBJ1-1, with D perhaps matching TRBD1 (5 bases). CDR3 size: 13 residues. Germline CDR1 and CDR2: MDHEN and SYDVKM. V was shortened by 7 bases and J by 3 bases, with 12 bases between the two germline ends. The CDR3 nucleotides read TGTGCCAGCACCCCTGGGGGGGACACTGAAGCTTTCTTT. It is translated as CASTPGGDTEAFF. The complete variable domain, with remaining parts taken from reference TRBV28 and TRBJ1-1, reads DVKVTQSSRYLVKRTGEKVFLECVQDMDHENMFWYRQDPGLGLRLIYFSYDVKMKEKGDIPEGYSVSREKKERFSLILESASTNQTSMYLCASTPGGDTEAFFGQGTRLTVV.

The chain joins TRBV28 to TRBJ1-1; D is perhaps TRBD1 (5 bases). CDR1 is MDHEN and CDR2 is SYDVKM in the germline V gene. CDR3 size: 14 residues. Trimming removed 6 bases at V and 3 bases at J, with 14 bases between. CDR3 amino acids: CASSQGDGYTEAFF. The DNA of the CDR3 is TGTGCCAGCAGCCAAGGGGACGGATACACTGAAGCTTTCTTT.

This clone was found once. This rearrangement joins TRBV2 to TRBJ1-2, with 7 bases lining up with TRBD1. The length of the CDR3 is 16 residues. J lost 0 bases, V lost 4 bases, and 8 bases had no gene match. Germline V gene sequence: CDR1 SNHLY, CDR2 FYNNEI. The CDR3 DNA reads TGTGCCAGCAGTGGCCCGACAGGGACAGCTAACTATGGCTACACCTTC. Amino acids: CASSGPTGTANYGYTF.

The rearrangement uses TRBV12-5 and TRBJ1-5; D remains ambiguous. Germline CDR1 is LGHNT and CDR2 is FRNRAP. Trimming removed 3 bases at V and 9 bases at J, with 12 bases between. The CDR3 runs 13 residues. The CDR3 region is CASGLEGGAPQHF. CDR3 sequence (DNA): TGTGCTAGTGGTTTAGAGGGAGGAGCGCCCCAGCATTTT.

This clone has just one count. V gene TRBV7-2 combines with J gene TRBJ2-7; TRBD2 aligns across 12 bases. After removal of 7 bases from V and 6 bases from J, the junction contained 13 bases not matched to a gene. The germline gives CDR1 SGHTA, CDR2 FQGNSA. The CDR3 consists of 16 residues. The CDR3 DNA is TGTGCCAGCACGCGACTAGCGGGAGAAAGTATGCGCGAGCAGTACTTC. Translating gives CASTRLAGESMREQYF.